The 30 T cell receptor beta chains in this list originate from one sample, sequenced in a study of cytomegalovirus exposure and HLA in healthy donors. A multiplex PCR was run with 60 Vbeta primers and 13 Jbeta primers. Using immunoSEQ multiplex PCR, the repertoire was profiled, and TCRdb retains in-frame clones only, with some absent. The sample lists under 95,000 clones; 60% to 85% were seen once. The sequenced sample was PBMCs. These receptors originate from a boy aged 10-17 years in good health and CMV-seronegative.

The chain is built from TRBV7-2 and TRBJ1-2, with D hard to call. Trimming pared 4 bases from V and 2 bases from J, leaving 8 bases between. CDR1 SGHTA and CDR2 FQGNSA come from the germline V gene. The CDR3 is 13 amino acids. CDR3 sequence: CASSWAINYGYTF. CDR3 bases: TGTGCCAGCAGCTGGGCGATAAACTATGGCTACACCTTC.

The V call is TRBV27, the J call TRBJ2-1; tentative D call: TRBD1 (5 bases). The V and J ends lost 5 bases and 7 bases respectively, with 6 bases between them. Germline CDR1 is MNHEY and CDR2 is SMNVEV (reference sequence). The CDR3 sequence is 11 residues long. The CDR3 loop is CASSQGNEQFF. The CDR3 DNA reads as TGTGCCAGCAGTCAGGGTAATGAGCAGTTCTTC.

This clone is a singleton in its sample. The chain couples TRBV10-2 to TRBJ2-1; 7 nucleotides line up with TRBD2. V trimming: 0 bases; J trimming: 8 bases; junction bases outside the gene matches: 4. This CDR3 spans 14 amino acids. The germline CDR1 and CDR2 sequences are WSHSY and SAAADI. Here the CDR3 reads CASSESYTSDEQFF. The CDR3, as DNA: TGCGCCAGCAGTGAGTCCTATACTAGCGATGAGCAGTTCTTC.

This chain links TRBV2 with TRBJ2-2; 10 bases align to TRBD2. Germline V gene lookup returns CDR1 SNHLY and CDR2 FYNNEI. This CDR3 comprises 17 residues. V was pared by 3 bases and J by 4 bases, with 8 bases of the junction left unmatched. The CDR3 loop reads CASSDTSGTSVTGELFF. The CDR3 coding sequence is TGTGCCAGCAGTGACACTTCCGGGACTAGCGTCACCGGGGAGCTGTTTTTT.

This chain joins TRBV7-8 and TRBJ1-5, with 7 bases lining up with TRBD1. Per the germline V gene, CDR1 is SGHVS and CDR2 is FQNEAQ. V shed 1 base, J shed 1 base, and the junction held 1 base outside the gene matches. This CDR3 comprises 15 residues. The CDR3: CASSLEDRSNQPQHF. The CDR3 DNA reads TGTGCCAGCAGCTTAGAGGACAGGAGCAATCAGCCCCAGCATTTT.

The V call is TRBV9, the J call TRBJ2-5; 10 bases match TRBD1. V gave up 2 bases and J gave up 5 bases; unmatched junction bases: 6. There are 15 residues in the CDR3. Germline-derived CDR1 and CDR2 are SGDLS and YYNGEE. The CDR3 DNA is TGTGCCAGCAGCGTGAGACAGGGGGCAGCTGAGACCCAGTACTTC. Amino acids: CASSVRQGAAETQYF. The variable domain in full, with the rest retrieved from reference TRBV9 and TRBJ2-5, is DSGVTQTPKHLITATGQRVTLRCSPRSGDLSVYWYQQSLDQGLQFLIQYYNGEERAKGNILERFSAQQFPDLHSELNLSSLELGDSALYFCASSVRQGAAETQYFGPGTRLLVL.

The chain has TRBV5-1 and TRBJ2-1, with D possibly being TRBD1 (5 bases). CDR3 length: 15 amino acids. Germline CDR1 and CDR2: SGHRS and YFSETQ. V lost 0 bases, J lost 7 bases, and 14 bases lay in between. The CDR3 DNA sequence: TGCGCCAGCAGCTTGGAGGCAGGGTTTCGAAATGAGCAGTTCTTC. Protein product: CASSLEAGFRNEQFF. The entire variable domain, with the rest obtained from reference TRBV5-1 and TRBJ2-1, is as follows: KAGVTQTPRYLIKTRGQQVTLSCSPISGHRSVSWYQQTPGQGLQFLFEYFSETQRNKGNFPGRFSGRQFSNSRSEMNVSTLELGDSALYLCASSLEAGFRNEQFFGPGTRLTVL.

The chain combines TRBV5-1 with TRBJ2-2; 11 bases map to TRBD1. The CDR3 covers 18 residues. V was clipped by 0 bases and J by 8 bases; unmatched bases: 12. Germline CDR1 and CDR2: SGHRS and YFSETQ. Here the CDR3 DNA reads TGCGCCAGCAGCTTGGCCGGTGGAGGACAGGGGGCGCGTGGGGAGCTGTTTTTT. Translation: CASSLAGGGQGARGELFF.

For this clone: The sample has other DNA sequences that encode this CDR3 too. The chain couples TRBV6-5 to TRBJ1-2, with TRBD1 matching over 7 bases. CDR3 length: 14 amino acids. CDR1 MNHEY and CDR2 SVGAGI come from the germline V gene. The V gene end was trimmed by 4 bases and the J gene end by 5 bases; junction bases not matched to a gene: 7. The DNA for the CDR3 is TGTGCCAGCAGTTCCGCCGGGACAGATTATGGCTACACCTTC. It is translated as CASSSAGTDYGYTF.

This clone was counted a few times. V usage is TRBV7-2 and J usage is TRBJ2-7, with TRBD2 matching 8 bases. The CDR3 length is 14 residues. Germline values: CDR1 SGHTA, CDR2 FQGNSA. Unmatched junction bases numbered 4, after V lost 2 bases and J lost 4 bases. CDR3 residues: CASSLRGGLYEQYF. The CDR3 DNA reads as TGTGCCAGCAGCTTACGGGGGGGGCTGTACGAGCAGTACTTC.

The chain has TRBV7-9 and TRBJ2-1; D is unresolved. CDR3 length equals 15 residues. Trimming took off 6 bases at V and 6 bases at J, with 18 bases between the two ends. CDR1 SEHNR and CDR2 FQNEAQ come from the germline V gene (reference sequence). The CDR3 DNA reads as TGTGCCAGCAGTCATTTGGAGCGAGCCTCCAATGAGCAGTTCTTC. It translates to CASSHLERASNEQFF.

The chain links TRBV7-2 to TRBJ2-7, with 8 bases that match TRBD1. CDR3 length equals 15 residues. The germline CDR1 and CDR2 sequences are SGHTA and FQGNSA. J lost 3 bases, V lost 6 bases, and 10 bases had no gene match. This chain's CDR3 is CASRSRGRGIYEQYF. CDR3 bases: TGTGCCAGCAGGTCCAGGGGGCGCGGGATCTACGAGCAGTACTTC.

In nucleotides, the CDR3 is TGTGCCAGCAGCTTATTTGGAGGAGTTGGCTACACCTTC. Translating it yields CASSLFGGVGYTF. The chain joins TRBV7-2 to TRBJ1-2; unclear D gene. Trimming took 2 bases from V and 7 from J, leaving 11 bases between them. This CDR3 has 13 amino acids. CDR1 and CDR2 from the germline V gene are SGHTA and FQGNSA. The full variable domain, completed using reference TRBV7-2 and TRBJ1-2, is GAGVSQSPSNKVTEKGKDVELRCDPISGHTALYWYRQSLGQGLEFLIYFQGNSAPDKSGLPSDRFSAERTGGSVSTLTIQRTQQEDSAVYLCASSLFGGVGYTFGSGTRLTVV.

The chain links TRBV5-8 to TRBJ1-5; D unresolved. CDR3 length equals 12 residues. The V gene lost 2 bases and the J gene lost 5 bases, with 5 bases spanning the gap. Germline-derived CDR1 and CDR2 are SGHTS and YDEGEE. CDR3 nucleotides: TGTGCCAGCAGCTTCCCGGATCAGCCCCAGCATTTT. Translating it yields CASSFPDQPQHF.

The chain carries TRBV6-4 and TRBJ2-1; 12 nucleotides align to TRBD2. The CDR3 is 15 residues long. Looked up from germline, CDR1 is MRHNA and CDR2 is SNTAGT. V lost 10 bases, J lost 8 bases, and 12 bases stayed unmatched. The CDR3 DNA sequence: TGTGCCACCAACCCCCTAGCGGGGGGGCGCGATGAGCAGTTCTTC. Its translation: CATNPLAGGRDEQFF.

The rearrangement joins TRBV2 to TRBJ1-5, with 7 bases identical to TRBD1. CDR1 and CDR2 from the germline V gene are SNHLY and FYNNEI. This CDR3 has 14 amino acids. V shed 11 bases, J shed 5 bases, and the junction held 12 bases outside the gene matches. Written as DNA, the CDR3 is TGTGCCTGCTCTCTCAGGGACAGCTATCAGCCCCAGCATTTT. It yields the protein CACSLRDSYQPQHF.

This clone has a handful of counts. This chain links TRBV5-1 with TRBJ2-1, with 10 bases that match TRBD1. V was clipped by 3 bases and J by 3 bases; unmatched bases: 3. The CDR3 loop spans 15 amino acids. Germline V gene lookup returns CDR1 SGHRS and CDR2 YFSETQ. The CDR3 bases are TGCGCCAGCAGCTGGGGGGACAGGGGCTACAATGAGCAGTTCTTC. Translated: CASSWGDRGYNEQFF.

V and J are TRBV7-8 and TRBJ1-2; 8 bases fit TRBD1. V shed 1 base, J shed 13 bases, and the junction held 5 bases outside the gene matches. Germline V gives CDR1 SGHVS, CDR2 FQNEAQ. CDR3 length: 12 amino acids. This CDR3 is CASSLGGQGRTF. The CDR3 bases are TGTGCCAGCAGCTTAGGAGGACAGGGTCGCACCTTC.

V gene TRBV4-3 combines with J gene TRBJ2-1, with D perhaps matching TRBD2 (6 bases). CDR1 is LGHNA and CDR2 is YSLEER in the germline V gene. V lost 0 bases and J 1 base, leaving 13 bases between the germline ends. CDR3 length equals 17 residues. CDR3 in amino acids: CASSQDRWDFSYNEQFF. The DNA of the CDR3 is TGCGCCAGCAGCCAAGACAGATGGGACTTTTCCTACAATGAGCAGTTCTTC.

The chain is built from TRBV15 and TRBJ2-1; weak D call: TRBD1 (7 bases). V gave up 5 bases and J gave up 10 bases, with 15 bases separating them. The CDR3 consists of 13 residues. Germline V gene sequence: CDR1 LNHNV, CDR2 YYDKDF (reference sequence). CDR3 DNA sequence: TGTGCCACCAGCCTGCGCCAGGGGGGCGAGCAGTTCTTC. Residues: CATSLRQGGEQFF. Variable domain in full (rest from reference TRBV15 and TRBJ2-1): DAMVIQNPRYQVTQFGKPVTLSCSQTLNHNVMYWYQQKSSQAPKLLFHYYDKDFNNEADTPDNFQSRRPNTSFCFLDIRSPGLGDTAMYLCATSLRQGGEQFFGPGTRLTVL.

The rearrangement uses TRBV10-3 and TRBJ1-1; 7 bases are a match to TRBD1. CDR1 is ENHRY, CDR2 SYGVKD, per germline. The trim removed 5 bases at V and 4 bases at J, leaving 4 bases unmatched. This CDR3 has 13 residues. CDR3 loop: CAISTGAFTEAFF. CDR3 DNA sequence: TGTGCCATCAGTACAGGGGCGTTCACTGAAGCTTTCTTT.

V is TRBV2 and J is TRBJ1-6, with D unresolved. Germline V gene lookup returns CDR1 SNHLY and CDR2 FYNNEI. The CDR3 runs 13 residues. With 3 bases removed from V and 3 bases from J, the gap between germline ends came to 3 bases. The CDR3: CASSDSYNSPLHF. The CDR3 region has the DNA TGTGCCAGCAGTGACAGCTATAATTCACCCCTCCACTTT.

Here the CDR3 reads CASSDSGGGYGYTF. For the CDR3, the DNA is TGTGCCAGCAGTGATTCAGGGGGCGGCTATGGCTACACCTTC. The chain employs TRBV6-1 and TRBJ1-2, with 8 nucleotides matching TRBD1. The CDR3 spans 14 residues. Trimming cost V 3 bases and J 4 bases; bases outside gene matches: 4. Looked up from germline, CDR1 is MNHNS and CDR2 is SASEGT.

This chain connects TRBV11-2 to TRBJ1-1, with 11 positions matching TRBD1. The CDR3 loop spans 14 amino acids. The germline gives CDR1 SGHAT, CDR2 FQNNGV. V gave up 5 bases and J gave up 4 bases; unmatched junction bases: 3. CDR3 region: CASSGGTGGTEAFF. CDR3 DNA sequence: TGTGCCAGCAGCGGGGGGACAGGGGGCACTGAAGCTTTCTTT.

This clone appeared once. In DNA form, the CDR3 reads TGCGCCAGCAGCCCCTCTGCGGCGAACACTGAAGCTTTCTTT. Residues: CASSPSAANTEAFF. The chain carries TRBV4-3 and TRBJ1-1; D not resolved. Per the germline V gene, CDR1 is LGHNA and CDR2 is YSLEER. The CDR3 extends over 14 amino acids. V gave up 4 bases and J gave up 1 base, with 10 bases separating them.

The chain carries TRBV2 and TRBJ2-7, with D maybe TRBD1 (5 bases). The germline V gene encodes CDR1 SNHLY and CDR2 FYNNEI. V was trimmed by 6 bases and J by 1 base, leaving 16 bases between them. The CDR3 runs to 15 residues. The CDR3 region is CASSSDSVLSYEQYF. The CDR3 coding sequence is TGTGCCAGCAGCTCTGACAGCGTCCTTTCCTACGAGCAGTACTTC.

The chain is built from TRBV29-1 and TRBJ1-1; 7 nucleotides match TRBD1. From germline, CDR1 is SQVTM and CDR2 ANQGSEA. The CDR3 is 17 residues long. Germline trimming cut 7 bases from V and 0 bases from J; bases unmatched to any gene: 17. Written as DNA, the CDR3 is TGCAGCGCTGGTTATACAGGGGTCACGGGGATGAACACTGAAGCTTTCTTT. This gives the protein CSAGYTGVTGMNTEAFF.

The V gene is TRBV6-1, the J gene TRBJ1-1; D gene uncertain. CDR1 MNHNS and CDR2 SASEGT come from the germline V gene. This CDR3 spans 15 amino acids. V was pared by 6 bases and J by 1 base, with 15 bases between. The CDR3 spells CASSDRGLPNTEAFF. CDR3 DNA: TGTGCCAGCAGCGATCGAGGGTTACCGAACACTGAAGCTTTCTTT.

This sequence joins TRBV7-2 and TRBJ1-6, with 10 bases fitting TRBD1. The CDR3 is 19 residues long. V lost 2 bases and J lost 4; bases outside the gene matches: 11. Looked up from germline, CDR1 is SGHTA and CDR2 is FQGNSA. CDR3 region: CASSLLWGGDRGYNSPLHF. The CDR3 DNA follows: TGTGCCAGCAGCTTATTATGGGGGGGGGACAGGGGATATAATTCACCCCTCCACTTT.

As DNA, the CDR3 is TGTGCCAGCAGCGGACTAGCGGTCACAGATACGCAGTATTTT. Residues: CASSGLAVTDTQYF. The V and J genes are TRBV7-6 and TRBJ2-3, with 10 positions matching TRBD2. The germline CDR1 and CDR2 sequences are SGHVS and FNYEAQ. V shed 5 bases and J 2 bases; nucleotides not matched to a gene: 1. The CDR3 is made up of 14 amino acids.